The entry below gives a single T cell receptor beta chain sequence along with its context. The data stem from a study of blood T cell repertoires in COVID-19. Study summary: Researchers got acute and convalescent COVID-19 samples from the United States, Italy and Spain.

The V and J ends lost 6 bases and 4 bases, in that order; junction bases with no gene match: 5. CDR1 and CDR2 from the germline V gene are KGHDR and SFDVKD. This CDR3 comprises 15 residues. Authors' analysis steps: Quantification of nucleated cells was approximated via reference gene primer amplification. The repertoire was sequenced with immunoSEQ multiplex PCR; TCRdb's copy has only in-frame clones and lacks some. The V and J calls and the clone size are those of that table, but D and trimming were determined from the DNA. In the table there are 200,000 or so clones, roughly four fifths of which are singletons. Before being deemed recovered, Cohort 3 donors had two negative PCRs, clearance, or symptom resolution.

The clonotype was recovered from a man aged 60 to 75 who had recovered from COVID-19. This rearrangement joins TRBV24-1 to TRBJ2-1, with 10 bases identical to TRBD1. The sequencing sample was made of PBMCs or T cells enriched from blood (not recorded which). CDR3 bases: TGTGCCACCAGTACCGGGACAGGGGAGTACAATGAGCAGTTCTTC. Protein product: CATSTGTGEYNEQFF.